What follows describes a single T cell receptor beta chain. V shed 5 bases, J shed 5 bases, and the junction held 7 bases outside the gene matches. The germline V gene encodes CDR1 MNHEY and CDR2 SVGAGI. The CDR3 consists of 14 residues. The sample belongs to a study of blood T cell repertoires in COVID-19. Study-level information: Italy, Spain and the United States were the sources of the convalescent and acute COVID-19 samples. In each case, the material was cDNA or gDNA derived from T cells, B-cell-depleted T cells, or PBMCs.

Authors' processing steps: Estimated nucleated cell counts came from reference gene primer amplification. Here immunoSEQ multiplex PCR was the method, and the copy in TCRdb shows in-frame clones only, minus some. The V and J calls and clone size come from that table; D and trimming were worked out from the DNA. This table holds about 140,000 clones, roughly 87% found once. Source material: peripheral blood. This TCR derives from a man between 65 and 85 years old with acute or convalescent COVID-19. The V and J genes are TRBV6-5 and TRBJ2-7; 9 nucleotides match TRBD1. The CDR3 nucleotides read TGTGCCAGCAGTACAGGGACAGGGAGAGACGAGCAGTACTTC. Protein: CASSTGTGRDEQYF.